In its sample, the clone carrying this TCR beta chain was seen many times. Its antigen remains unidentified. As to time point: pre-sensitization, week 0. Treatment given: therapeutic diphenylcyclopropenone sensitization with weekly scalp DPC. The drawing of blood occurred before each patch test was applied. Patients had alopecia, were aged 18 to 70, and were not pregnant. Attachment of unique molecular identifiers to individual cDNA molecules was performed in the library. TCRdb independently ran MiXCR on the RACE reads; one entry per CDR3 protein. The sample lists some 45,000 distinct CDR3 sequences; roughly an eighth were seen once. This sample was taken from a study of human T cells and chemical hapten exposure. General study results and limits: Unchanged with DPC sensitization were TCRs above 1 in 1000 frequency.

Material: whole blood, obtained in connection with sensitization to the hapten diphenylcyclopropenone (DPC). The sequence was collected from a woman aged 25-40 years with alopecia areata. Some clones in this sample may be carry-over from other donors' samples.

The chain's CDR3 is CASSSTGVYNEQFF. In DNA form, the CDR3 reads TGCGCCAGCAGCTCTACAGGTGTCTACAATGAGCAGTTCTTC. V usage is TRBV5-1 and J usage is TRBJ2-1; D might be TRBD1 (5 bases). From germline, CDR1 is SGHRS and CDR2 YFSETQ. This CDR3 has 14 residues. The V end was cut by 3 bases, the J end by 3 bases, with 10 bases between.